This TCR beta chain was retrieved from a study of cytomegalovirus exposure and HLA in healthy donors. Study in general: In an earlier analysis, 95 million to 140 million unique TCR beta sequences were found from 150 million to 200 million T cells.

Nominally healthy donors were sampled, though unrecorded immune exposures were likely. The study ran its PCR with 60 Vbeta and 13 Jbeta primers. Per the study methods: Among the unique TCR beta chains that a later analysis counted, 75 million to 85 million in all, about 10 million were shared. Only in-frame clones appear in the TCRdb table, and some are missing; sequencing was by immunoSEQ multiplex PCR. V, J and clone size are taken as reported in that table, and D and trimming were inferred from the DNA itself. The sample yields roughly 170,000 clones, around 80% seen once. The sequence derives from a man under 40 in good health and CMV-seropositive. The source material was PBMCs.

The CDR3 spells CASSLDRNSYEQYF. Written as DNA, the CDR3 is TGTGCCAGCAGCCTTGACAGGAACTCCTACGAGCAGTACTTC. The chain recombines TRBV6-4 with TRBJ2-7, with D tentatively TRBD1 (6 bases). Germline V lookup: CDR1 MRHNA, CDR2 SNTAGT. The CDR3 covers 14 residues. V dropped 6 bases and J dropped 0 bases, with 12 bases sitting between them.